Each of the 11 T cell receptor beta chains below was sequenced from the same sample in a study of molecular identifiers for immune sequencing clone quantification. TCRdb called the PCR reads again in MiXCR, with one record for every CDR3 protein. The repertoire holds roughly 320,000 distinct CDR3 sequences, with over 20% as singletons. The sequenced material came from naive CD8+ T cells from blood, with Jurkat cell RNA spiked in. Regarding subset: FACS-sorted CD8+CD4-CCR7+CD45RA+ naive T cells. These receptors were obtained from a human donor in good health. Some libraries in this study had Jurkat cell RNA spiked in.

In its sample, this clonotype was seen many times. The conserved phenylalanine or tryptophan normally closing the CDR3 is absent here, so this likely arose from a read error. The DNA is omitted, as the CDR3 cannot be located on it reliably, and the CDR3 follows TCRdb's listing. The chain is built from TRBV24-1 and TRBJ2-5; the table assigns TRBD2, which was not confirmed against the DNA. Germline V gives CDR1 KGHDR, CDR2 SFDVKD. The CDR3 is 9 residues long, ends included. CDR3 protein: CATSAPRAG.

This clonotype was counted ten times or more. The V and J genes are TRBV20-1 and TRBJ2-7; TRBD1 is a possible D gene (6 bases). Trimming took off 6 bases at V and 1 base at J, with 13 bases between the two ends. Germline V gene data show CDR1 as DFQATT and CDR2 as SNEGSKA (reference sequence). This CDR3 spans 13 amino acids. The CDR3 DNA is TGCAGTGCATGGGACACCCCATCCTACGAGCAGTACTTC. Its protein product is CSAWDTPSYEQYF.

With respect to this clonotype: One base away lies a much larger clone, so this may be a sequencing read error. The J gene is TRBJ1-1, the V gene TRBV9; D call uncertain. The CDR3 extends over 14 amino acids. Per the germline V gene, CDR1 is SGDLS and CDR2 is YYNGEE. CDR3 amino acids: CAGSVGGVNTEAFF. In nucleotides, the CDR3 is TGTGCCGGCAGCGTAGGTGGGGTGAACACTGAAGCTTTCTTT.

This clonotype was counted a single time. This may be a read error, as it is one base from a much larger clone. The V gene is TRBV15, the J gene TRBJ2-2, with 7 nucleotides matching TRBD1. This CDR3 has 13 amino acids. Germline loops: CDR1 LNHNV, CDR2 YYDKDF (reference sequence). CDR3 sequence: CATGSRGPGELFF. The CDR3, as DNA: TGTGCCACCGGCAGTAGGGGGCCCGGGGAGCTGTTTTTT.

Remarks on this clonotype: A much larger clone lies a single base off, so this may be a read error. The V gene is TRBV28, the J gene TRBJ2-3, with 8 bases matching TRBD1. This CDR3 is built from 17 residues. Germline V gene data show CDR1 as MDHEN and CDR2 as SYDVKM. Here the CDR3 reads CAGSSLITRQGLDTQYF. CDR3 nucleotide sequence: TGTGCCGGCAGTTCTCTAATAACCCGACAGGGGTTGGATACGCAGTATTTT.

The sample holds many counts of this clonotype. The chain employs TRBV7-2 and TRBJ1-1; D is uncertain. Between the trimmed V and J ends, which lost 5 bases and 4 bases, there was a span of 14 bases. The CDR3 sequence is 14 residues long. CDR1 is SGHTA and CDR2 is FQGNSA in the germline V gene. The CDR3 is CASSPLQYITEAFF. The CDR3 DNA reads as TGTGCCAGCAGCCCTCTACAGTACATCACTGAAGCTTTCTTT.

In its sample, this clonotype was seen many times. This chain uses TRBV20-1 with TRBJ1-1, with a tentative D call TRBD1 (5 bases). The CDR3 runs 14 residues. V lost 0 bases and J lost 5, with 13 bases in between. Per the germline V gene, CDR1 is DFQATT and CDR2 is SNEGSKA (reference sequence). The DNA for the CDR3 is TGCAGTGCTAGAGAGGACCCGCGGGGGACTGAAGCTTTCTTT. This encodes CSAREDPRGTEAFF.

This clonotype showed up many times. The chain joins TRBV5-6 to TRBJ2-7; 11 bases agree with TRBD1. Germline-derived CDR1 and CDR2 are SGHDT and YYEEEE. The J segment lost 2 bases and the V segment lost 4 bases, leaving 5 bases of the junction unmatched. This CDR3 has 15 residues. In nucleotides, the CDR3 is TGTGCCAGCAGCCCGGGACAGGGGGTCCCCTACGAGCAGTACTTC. It translates to CASSPGQGVPYEQYF.

About this clonotype: A read error may explain this, as a much larger clone is one base away. The rearrangement joins TRBV6-2 or TRBV6-3 to TRBJ1-1, with D perhaps TRBD1 (5 bases). The CDR3 has 13 amino acids. Germline CDR1 reads MNHEY; CDR2 reads SVGEGT. CDR3 sequence: CASGYPTDTEAFF. The DNA for the CDR3 is TGTGCCAGCGGTTACCCGACAGACACTGAAGCTTTCTTT.

The V and J genes are TRBV7-9 and TRBJ2-1; TRBD2 aligns across 12 bases. Germline-derived CDR1 and CDR2 are SEHNR and FQNEAQ (reference sequence). V lost 5 bases to trimming and J lost 8 bases; unmatched junction nucleotides: 7. The CDR3 is made up of 15 amino acids. CDR3 sequence: CASSPGLAGYDEQFF. CDR3 DNA: TGTGCCAGCAGCCCGGGACTAGCGGGTTACGATGAGCAGTTCTTC.

Concerning this clonotype itself: This may be a read error: a much more frequent sequence differs by one nucleotide. V usage is TRBV5-6 and J usage is TRBJ1-1, with D possibly TRBD1 on 5 matching bases. Germline loops: CDR1 SGHDT, CDR2 YYEEEE. This CDR3 spans 20 amino acids. The CDR3 sequence: CASSLRDQRYRTFLNTGAFF. CDR3 DNA: TGTGCCAGCAGCTTGCGGGACCAACGTTACCGGACCTTTTTGAACACTGGAGCTTTCTTT.